The 31 T cell receptor beta chains below were found in one sample sequenced in a study of blood T cell repertoires in COVID-19. Here immunoSEQ multiplex PCR was the method, and the copy in TCRdb shows in-frame clones only, minus some. The sample records roughly 140,000 clones, roughly 87% being singletons. The source material was peripheral blood. The receptors were gathered from an older woman with active or convalescent COVID-19.

The chain couples TRBV5-1 to TRBJ1-2; D unclear. V was cut by 3 bases and J by 7 bases, with 19 bases left in between. CDR3 length: 15 amino acids. The germline V gene encodes CDR1 SGHRS and CDR2 YFSETQ. The CDR3 spells CASSYLGERDGGYTF. In DNA, the CDR3 is TGCGCCAGCAGCTACCTGGGAGAAAGGGATGGTGGCTACACCTTC.

The V call is TRBV5-8, the J call TRBJ2-2; 13 bases fit TRBD2. The J segment lost 2 bases and the V segment lost 3 bases, leaving 7 bases of the junction unmatched. The CDR3 runs 18 residues. The V gene's germline CDR1 is SGHTS and CDR2 YDEGEE. The CDR3 spells CASSYTGTSGENTGELFF. The DNA of the CDR3 is TGTGCCAGCAGCTACACCGGGACTAGCGGGGAAAACACCGGGGAGCTGTTTTTT.

The chain is built from TRBV7-2 and TRBJ2-5; 7 bases line up with TRBD1. CDR3 length equals 15 residues. Germline V CDR1 and CDR2: SGHTA, FQGNSA. The ends lost 7 bases at V and 0 bases at J; junction bases unmatched: 8. DNA of the CDR3: TGTGCCAGCATCCCGGGACAGTCCTACCAAGAGACCCAGTACTTC. It specifies CASIPGQSYQETQYF.

CDR3 sequence reads: CASSPAMGRNTGELFF. In nucleotides, the CDR3 is TGTGCCAGCTCACCTGCGATGGGGCGAAACACCGGGGAGCTGTTTTTT. The rearrangement uses TRBV18 and TRBJ2-2; the D gene is possibly TRBD1 (5 bases). The CDR3 sequence is 16 residues long. V lost 3 bases to trimming and J lost 2 bases, with 13 bases between them. CDR1 is KGHSH, CDR2 LQKENI, per germline.

This clone was counted a few times. This chain connects TRBV3-1 (or the pseudogene TRBV3-2) to TRBJ1-1; D may be TRBD1 (6 bases). Trimming shortened V by 2 bases and J by 1 base, and 8 bases separated the two germline ends. There are 14 residues in the CDR3. Per germline, CDR1 LGHDT and CDR2 YNNKEL (reference sequence). CDR3 region: CASSQIQGNTEAFF. CDR3 sequence (DNA): TGTGCCAGCAGCCAAATACAGGGGAACACTGAAGCTTTCTTT.

This rearrangement joins TRBV19 to TRBJ1-1, with D unresolved. The germline V and J ends were trimmed by 3 bases and 1 base, with 6 bases remaining between them. Germline lookup yields CDR1 LNHDA and CDR2 SQIVND (reference sequence). CDR3 length: 13 residues. The CDR3 DNA sequence: TGTGCCAGTAGTATTTCTTCGAACACTGAAGCTTTCTTT. Translated, it gives CASSISSNTEAFF.

This chain joins TRBV2 and TRBJ2-3, with 9 bases aligning to TRBD2. Germline V gives CDR1 SNHLY, CDR2 FYNNEI. The junction had 8 bases not matched to a gene; V was cut back by 6 bases and J by 4 bases. The CDR3 length is 15 residues. CDR3 protein: CASRGTAGGPDTQYF. The CDR3 DNA follows: TGTGCCAGCAGAGGGACAGCGGGGGGCCCAGATACGCAGTATTTT.

This chain joins TRBV11-2 and TRBJ1-1; possibly TRBD1 for D (5 bases). Germline lookup yields CDR1 SGHAT and CDR2 FQNNGV. V lost 3 bases and J 3 bases, leaving 8 bases between the germline ends. The CDR3 contains 13 residues. CDR3 bases: TGTGCCAGCAGCTTTACAGGTTACACTGAAGCTTTCTTT. Amino acid sequence: CASSFTGYTEAFF.

This clone was observed a single time. V gene TRBV18 combines with J gene TRBJ1-5; D is uncertain. Germline lookup yields CDR1 KGHSH and CDR2 LQKENI. V was pared by 3 bases and J by 4 bases, with 10 bases between. This CDR3 spans 14 amino acids. The CDR3 DNA follows: TGTGCCAGCTCACCGGGGAGAGGGAATCAGCCCCAGCATTTT. Translated: CASSPGRGNQPQHF.

The V call is TRBV7-9, the J call TRBJ1-4, with D perhaps TRBD1 (6 bases). V was clipped by 2 bases and J by 8 bases, with 9 bases between them. Per germline, CDR1 SEHNR and CDR2 FQNEAQ (reference sequence). The CDR3 has 13 residues. The CDR3 is CASSLQGKEKLFF. CDR3 DNA sequence: TGTGCCAGCAGCTTACAGGGGAAAGAAAAACTGTTTTTT.

A single count supports this clone. The chain carries TRBV7-6 and TRBJ1-3; D is perhaps TRBD1 (5 bases). Germline V CDR1 and CDR2: SGHVS, FNYEAQ. This CDR3 comprises 14 residues. With 5 bases removed from V and 1 base from J, the gap between germline ends came to 9 bases. The DNA of the CDR3 is TGTGCCAGCAGCCTCGGGGGATCTGGAAACACCATATATTTT. Protein sequence: CASSLGGSGNTIYF. The full variable domain, rest sourced from reference TRBV7-6 and TRBJ1-3, is GAGVSQSPRYKVTKRGQDVALRCDPISGHVSLYWYRQALGQGPEFLTYFNYEAQQDKSGLPNDRFSAERPEGSISTLTIQRTEQRDSAMYRCASSLGGSGNTIYFGEGSWLTVV.

This rearrangement joins TRBV2 to TRBJ1-2; D might be TRBD1 (5 bases). CDR3 length equals 14 residues. Germline V lookup: CDR1 SNHLY, CDR2 FYNNEI. V gave up 8 bases and J gave up 4 bases, with 17 bases separating them. This CDR3 is CASSGPGGLYGYTF. As DNA, the CDR3 is TGTGCCAGCTCTGGGCCCGGGGGTCTCTATGGCTACACCTTC.

DNA of the CDR3: TGTGCCAGCAGTGGAGCCCCCTTCCGGGACAGGGGAGGAGGTAGCTCCTACAATGAGCAGTTCTTC. Protein product: CASSGAPFRDRGGGSSYNEQFF. The rearrangement joins TRBV9 to TRBJ2-1, with 10 positions matching TRBD1. V was clipped by 5 bases and J by 0 bases; unmatched bases: 23. Germline values: CDR1 SGDLS, CDR2 YYNGEE. The CDR3 spans 22 residues. Looking up the rest from reference TRBV9 and TRBJ2-1 gives the full variable domain: DSGVTQTPKHLITATGQRVTLRCSPRSGDLSVYWYQQSLDQGLQFLIQYYNGEERAKGNILERFSAQQFPDLHSELNLSSLELGDSALYFCASSGAPFRDRGGGSSYNEQFFGPGTRLTVL.

V is TRBV2 and J is TRBJ2-1; the match to TRBD2 covers 8 bases. The V gene's germline CDR1 is SNHLY and CDR2 FYNNEI. The CDR3 length is 15 residues. After removal of 6 bases from V and 2 bases from J, the junction contained 6 bases not matched to a gene. Here the CDR3 DNA reads TGTGCCAGCAGGAGGGCGGGGGGACCCTACAATGAGCAGTTCTTC. It encodes CASRRAGGPYNEQFF.

The V and J genes are TRBV10-3 and TRBJ1-2, with a weak D call TRBD1 (6 bases). V gave up 3 bases and J gave up 8 bases, with 10 bases separating them. Germline-derived CDR1 and CDR2 are ENHRY and SYGVKD. This CDR3 spans 12 amino acids. The CDR3 DNA reads as TGTGCCATCAGTGACGCAGGGGAAGGCTACACCTTC. Its protein product is CAISDAGEGYTF.

The rearrangement joins TRBV6-4 to TRBJ1-6, with D perhaps matching TRBD1 (5 bases). The germline V gene encodes CDR1 MRHNA and CDR2 SNTAGT. The CDR3 runs to 13 residues. Trimming removed 4 bases from V and 7 bases from J, with 8 bases in between. The CDR3 loop is CASSAGKNSPLHF. The CDR3 DNA reads as TGTGCCAGCAGTGCAGGGAAGAATTCACCCCTCCACTTT.

The table lists this clone with a count of one. The rearrangement uses TRBV7-2 and TRBJ1-6; D remains ambiguous. Germline CDR1 and CDR2: SGHTA and FQGNSA. V was shortened by 6 bases and J by 4 bases, with 4 bases between the two germline ends. This CDR3 comprises 12 residues. The CDR3 coding sequence is TGTGCCAGCAGTCAATATAATTCACCCCTCCACTTT. Its translation is CASSQYNSPLHF.

The rearrangement joins TRBV6-2 or TRBV6-3 to TRBJ2-7; D gene unclear. Between the trimmed V and J ends, which lost 6 bases and 0 bases, there was a span of 12 bases. The germline V gene has CDR1 MNHEY and CDR2 SVGEGT. The length of the CDR3 is 14 residues. CDR3 DNA: TGTGCCAGCAGCCTCACCCCCAGCTCCTACGAGCAGTACTTC. Translating gives CASSLTPSSYEQYF.

This rearrangement joins TRBV19 to TRBJ2-2, with D possibly being TRBD2 (5 bases). The CDR3 has 12 residues. Germline CDR1 and CDR2: LNHDA and SQIVND (reference sequence). This chain's CDR3 is CVAGSRGGELFF. The CDR3 DNA is TGTGTGGCGGGTAGCCGCGGCGGGGAGCTGTTTTTT.

The CDR3 DNA is TGCGCCAGCAGCCGGACAGGAGACAATTCACCCCTCCACTTT. As protein: CASSRTGDNSPLHF. The chain couples TRBV5-1 to TRBJ1-6, with 7 positions matching TRBD1. Germline V CDR1 and CDR2: SGHRS, YFSETQ. The CDR3 contains 14 residues. V gave up 4 bases and J gave up 7 bases; unmatched junction bases: 5.

This clone occurred once. The V call is TRBV6-2 or TRBV6-3, the J call TRBJ1-2, with D possibly being TRBD1 (5 bases). Germline loops: CDR1 MNHEY, CDR2 SVGEGT. The germline V and J ends were trimmed by 0 bases and 4 bases, with 12 bases remaining between them. CDR3 size: 15 residues. The CDR3 nucleotides read TGTGCCAGCAGTTACTCCACAGGTCTGGGCTATGGCTACACCTTC. This codes for CASSYSTGLGYGYTF.

The CDR3 DNA is TGTGCCAGCTCACCCCCAGCGGGGGGGAGCACAGATACGCAGTATTTT. This translates into CASSPPAGGSTDTQYF. The genes are TRBV18 and TRBJ2-3, with 10 bases identical to TRBD2. There are 16 residues in the CDR3. The J segment lost 0 bases and the V segment lost 3 bases, leaving 3 bases of the junction unmatched. Germline V gene data show CDR1 as KGHSH and CDR2 as LQKENI.

The chain recombines TRBV3-1 (or the pseudogene TRBV3-2) with TRBJ1-1; 8 bases align to TRBD1. The CDR3 length is 15 residues. After removal of 4 bases from V and 1 base from J, the junction contained 5 bases not matched to a gene. Germline V gives CDR1 LGHDT, CDR2 YNNKEL (reference sequence). CDR3 protein: CASSPTGVTNTEAFF. Written as DNA, the CDR3 is TGTGCCAGCAGCCCGACAGGGGTTACGAACACTGAAGCTTTCTTT.

The chain has TRBV5-1 and TRBJ1-4, with 7 bases fitting TRBD1. After removal of 2 bases from V and 4 bases from J, the junction contained 5 bases not matched to a gene. The CDR3 extends over 15 amino acids. Germline values: CDR1 SGHRS, CDR2 YFSETQ. The CDR3 is CASSFEGTVNEKLFF. CDR3 DNA: TGCGCCAGCAGCTTTGAAGGGACAGTTAATGAAAAACTGTTTTTT.

The V gene is TRBV7-8, the J gene TRBJ1-1, with D possibly being TRBD1 (5 bases). Trimming stripped 1 base from V and 8 bases from J, with 11 bases between. The CDR3 is 13 residues long. CDR1 is SGHVS, CDR2 FQNEAQ, per germline. The CDR3 sequence is CASSLGQGLEAFF. The CDR3 nucleotides read TGTGCCAGCAGCTTAGGTCAGGGCCTCGAAGCTTTCTTT.

This clone was picked up one time. This sequence joins TRBV6-2 or TRBV6-3 and TRBJ2-7; D is possibly TRBD2 (7 bases). The CDR3 sequence is 14 residues long. Trimming pared 5 bases from V and 6 bases from J, leaving 17 bases between. Germline-derived CDR1 and CDR2 are MNHEY and SVGEGT. The CDR3 is CASSVSRGALEQYF. The CDR3 DNA sequence: TGTGCCAGCAGTGTAAGTCGGGGGGCTCTCGAGCAGTACTTC.

The chain combines TRBV11-3 with TRBJ2-3, with D unclear. Germline V CDR1 and CDR2: SGHNT, YENEEA. Trimming left V 3 bases short and J 6 bases short, with 4 bases between. CDR3 length: 11 residues. The CDR3 reads CASSFGDTQYF. DNA for the CDR3: TGTGCCAGCAGCTTCGGGGATACGCAGTATTTT.

V gene TRBV4-3 combines with J gene TRBJ2-5; possibly TRBD1 for D (6 bases). Deletions cut 0 bases from V and 1 base from J, with 15 bases between. This CDR3 comprises 17 residues. Germline V gene sequence: CDR1 LGHNA, CDR2 YSLEER. The CDR3 region is CASSQDYSTGIQETQYF. The CDR3 nucleotides are TGCGCCAGCAGCCAAGACTACTCTACAGGGATCCAAGAGACCCAGTACTTC.

This clone was observed a single time. The chain links TRBV30 to TRBJ2-5, with 9 nucleotides matching TRBD1. The CDR3 is 13 amino acids. V trimming: 8 bases; J trimming: 4 bases; junction bases outside the gene matches: 8. Germline V gene sequence: CDR1 GTSNPN, CDR2 SVGIG (reference sequence). The CDR3 DNA sequence: TGTGCCACTAAGGGACAGGGCGGAGAGACCCAGTACTTC. Its translation: CATKGQGGETQYF.

V gene TRBV4-3 combines with J gene TRBJ2-1; 9 bases line up with TRBD2. V was clipped by 3 bases and J by 7 bases; unmatched bases: 13. In germline, CDR1 is LGHNA, CDR2 YSLEER. CDR3 length: 17 amino acids. CDR3 bases: TGCGCCAGCAGCCAGGAACTTAGACTAGCGGCGAGGAATGAGCAGTTCTTC. It is translated as CASSQELRLAARNEQFF.

Only one count was recorded for this clone. The CDR3: CASSLGWGANTEAFF. For the CDR3, the DNA is TGTGCCAGCAGCTTGGGGTGGGGCGCGAACACTGAAGCTTTCTTT. The chain carries TRBV5-4 and TRBJ1-1, with a tentative D call TRBD1 (5 bases). CDR3 length: 15 amino acids. Germline V gene data show CDR1 as SGHNT and CDR2 as YYREEE (reference sequence). Trimming removed 0 bases from V and 1 base from J, with 10 bases in between.